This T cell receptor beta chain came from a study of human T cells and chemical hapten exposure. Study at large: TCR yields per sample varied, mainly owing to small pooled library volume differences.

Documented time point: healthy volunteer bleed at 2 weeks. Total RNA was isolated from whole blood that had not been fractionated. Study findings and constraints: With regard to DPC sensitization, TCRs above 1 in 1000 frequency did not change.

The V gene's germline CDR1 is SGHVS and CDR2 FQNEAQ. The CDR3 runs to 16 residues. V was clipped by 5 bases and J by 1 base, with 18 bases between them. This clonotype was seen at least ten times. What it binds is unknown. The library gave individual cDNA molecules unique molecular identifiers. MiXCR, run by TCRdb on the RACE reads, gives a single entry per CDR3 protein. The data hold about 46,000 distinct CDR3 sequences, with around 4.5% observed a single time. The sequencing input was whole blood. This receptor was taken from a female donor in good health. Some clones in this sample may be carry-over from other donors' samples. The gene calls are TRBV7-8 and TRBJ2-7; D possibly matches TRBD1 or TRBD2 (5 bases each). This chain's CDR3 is CASSLGRGGRSYEQYF. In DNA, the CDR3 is TGTGCCAGCAGCCTGGGACGGGGCGGAAGGTCCTACGAGCAGTACTTC.